This T cell receptor (beta chain) emerged from a study of OX40 agonist ivuxolimab in advanced cancers. About the study: Patients were dosed with the agonistic anti-OX40 (CD134) antibody ivuxolimab. Every 2 weeks, patients received ivuxolimab intravenously, dosed at 0.01 to 10 mg/kg. From 23 to 79 years was the age range, with a mean of about 56 years, and approximately 80% were male.

With respect to this clone: The target antigen is unknown.

Overall study findings and caveats: Partial responders receiving 0.1-3.0 mg/kg showed among the lowest clonal expansion.

The repertoire was sequenced with immunoSEQ multiplex PCR; TCRdb's copy has only in-frame clones and lacks some. The repertoire holds about 94,000 clones, around 86% seen once, with around 0.3% in the top ten. V was clipped by 0 bases and J by 2 bases, with 10 bases between them. The CDR3 totals 15 residues. Germline values: CDR1 SGHRS, CDR2 YFSETQ. The sequence derives from an adult with an advanced solid tumor such as melanoma, head and neck, liver or kidney cancer. The chain carries TRBV5-1 and TRBJ2-3; D is perhaps TRBD1 (6 bases). Sequenced material: CD4+ or CD8+ T cells sorted from blood, taken in a trial of the OX40 agonist ivuxolimab. CDR3 nucleotide sequence: TGCGCCAGCAGCTTGGGGCAGGGGAACACAGATACGCAGTATTTT. It is translated as CASSLGQGNTDTQYF.